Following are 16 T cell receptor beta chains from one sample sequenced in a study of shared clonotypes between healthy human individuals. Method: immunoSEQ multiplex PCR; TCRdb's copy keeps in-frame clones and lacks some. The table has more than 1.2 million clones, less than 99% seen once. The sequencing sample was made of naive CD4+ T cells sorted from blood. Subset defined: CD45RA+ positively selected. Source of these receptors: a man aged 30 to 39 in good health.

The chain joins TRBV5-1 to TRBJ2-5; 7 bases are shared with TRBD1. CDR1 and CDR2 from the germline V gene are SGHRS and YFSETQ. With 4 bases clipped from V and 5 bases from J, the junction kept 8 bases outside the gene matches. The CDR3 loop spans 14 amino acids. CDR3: CASSIRQGWETQYF. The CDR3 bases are TGCGCCAGCAGCATCCGACAGGGCTGGGAGACCCAGTACTTC. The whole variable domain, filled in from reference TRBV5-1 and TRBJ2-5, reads KAGVTQTPRYLIKTRGQQVTLSCSPISGHRSVSWYQQTPGQGLQFLFEYFSETQRNKGNFPGRFSGRQFSNSRSEMNVSTLELGDSALYLCASSIRQGWETQYFGPGTRLLVL.

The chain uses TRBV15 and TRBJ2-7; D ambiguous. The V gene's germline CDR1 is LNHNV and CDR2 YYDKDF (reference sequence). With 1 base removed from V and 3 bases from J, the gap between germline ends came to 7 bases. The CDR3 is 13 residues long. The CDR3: CATSRAYRYEQYF. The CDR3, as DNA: TGTGCCACCAGCAGAGCCTACCGCTACGAGCAGTACTTC. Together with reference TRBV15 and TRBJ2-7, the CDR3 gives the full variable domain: DAMVIQNPRYQVTQFGKPVTLSCSQTLNHNVMYWYQQKSSQAPKLLFHYYDKDFNNEADTPDNFQSRRPNTSFCFLDIRSPGLGDTAMYLCATSRAYRYEQYFGPGTRLTVT.

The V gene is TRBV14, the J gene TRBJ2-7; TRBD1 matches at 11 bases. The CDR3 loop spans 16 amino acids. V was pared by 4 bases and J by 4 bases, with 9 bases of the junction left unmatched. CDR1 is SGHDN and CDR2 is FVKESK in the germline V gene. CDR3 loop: CASSPTPGQGAYEQYF. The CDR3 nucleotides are TGTGCCAGCAGCCCGACTCCCGGACAGGGGGCGTACGAGCAGTACTTC. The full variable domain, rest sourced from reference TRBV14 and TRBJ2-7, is EAGVTQFPSHSVIEKGQTVTLRCDPISGHDNLYWYRRVMGKEIKFLLHFVKESKQDESGMPNNRFLAERTGGTYSTLKVQPAELEDSGVYFCASSPTPGQGAYEQYFGPGTRLTVT.

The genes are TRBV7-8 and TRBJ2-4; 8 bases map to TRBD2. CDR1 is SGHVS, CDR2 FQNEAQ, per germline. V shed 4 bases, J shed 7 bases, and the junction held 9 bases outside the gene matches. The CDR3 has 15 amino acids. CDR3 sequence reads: CASSWSGSTRNIQYF. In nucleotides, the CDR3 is TGTGCCAGCAGCTGGAGCGGGAGCACGAGGAACATTCAGTACTTC. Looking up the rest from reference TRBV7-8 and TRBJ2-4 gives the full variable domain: GAGVSQSPRYKVAKRGQDVALRCDPISGHVSLFWYQQALGQGPEFLTYFQNEAQLDKSGLPSDRFFAERPEGSVSTLKIQRTQQEDSAVYLCASSWSGSTRNIQYFGAGTRLSVL.

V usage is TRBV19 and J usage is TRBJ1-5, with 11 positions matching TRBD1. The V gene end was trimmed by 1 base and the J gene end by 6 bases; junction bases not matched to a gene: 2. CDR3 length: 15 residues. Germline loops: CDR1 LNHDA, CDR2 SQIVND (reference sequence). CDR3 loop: CASSIVGTGGQPQHF. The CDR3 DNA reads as TGTGCCAGTAGTATAGTGGGGACAGGGGGTCAGCCCCAGCATTTT.

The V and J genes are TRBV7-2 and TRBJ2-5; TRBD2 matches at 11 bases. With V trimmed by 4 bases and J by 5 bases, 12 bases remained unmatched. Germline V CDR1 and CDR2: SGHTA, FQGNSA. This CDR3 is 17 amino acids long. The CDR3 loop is CASSSQVRLAGTETQYF. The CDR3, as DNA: TGTGCCAGCAGCTCCCAAGTGCGACTAGCGGGAACGGAGACCCAGTACTTC.

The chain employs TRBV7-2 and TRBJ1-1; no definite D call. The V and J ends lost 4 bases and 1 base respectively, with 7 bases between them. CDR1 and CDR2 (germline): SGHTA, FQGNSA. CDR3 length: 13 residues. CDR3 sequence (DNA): TGTGCCAGCAGCTCTGTCCGGAACACTGAAGCTTTCTTT. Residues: CASSSVRNTEAFF.

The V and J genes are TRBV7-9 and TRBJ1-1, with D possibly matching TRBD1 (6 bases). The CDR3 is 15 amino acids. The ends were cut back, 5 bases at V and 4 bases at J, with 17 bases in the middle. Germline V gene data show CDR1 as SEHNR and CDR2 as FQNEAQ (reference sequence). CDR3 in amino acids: CASSPGQPRGTEAFF. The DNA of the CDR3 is TGTGCCAGCAGCCCCGGACAGCCCCGGGGCACTGAAGCTTTCTTT.

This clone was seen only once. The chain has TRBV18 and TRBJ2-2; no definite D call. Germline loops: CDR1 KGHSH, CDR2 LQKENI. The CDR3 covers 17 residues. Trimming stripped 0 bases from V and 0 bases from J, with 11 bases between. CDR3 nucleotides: TGTGCCAGCTCACCACCGACCCGACTGGCGAACACCGGGGAGCTGTTTTTT. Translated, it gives CASSPPTRLANTGELFF.

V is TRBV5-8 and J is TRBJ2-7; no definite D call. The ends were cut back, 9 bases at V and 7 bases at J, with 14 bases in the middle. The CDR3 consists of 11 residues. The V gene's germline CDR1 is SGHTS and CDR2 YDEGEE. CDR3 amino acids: CATASLKEQYF. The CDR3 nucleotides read TGTGCCACCGCCTCGCTTAAGGAGCAGTACTTC.

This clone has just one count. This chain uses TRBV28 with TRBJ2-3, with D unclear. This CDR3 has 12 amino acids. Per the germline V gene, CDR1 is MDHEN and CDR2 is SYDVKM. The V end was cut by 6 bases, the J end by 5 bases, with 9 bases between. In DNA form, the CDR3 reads TGTGCCAGCAGGGTCACAGAAGATACGCAGTATTTT. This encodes CASRVTEDTQYF.

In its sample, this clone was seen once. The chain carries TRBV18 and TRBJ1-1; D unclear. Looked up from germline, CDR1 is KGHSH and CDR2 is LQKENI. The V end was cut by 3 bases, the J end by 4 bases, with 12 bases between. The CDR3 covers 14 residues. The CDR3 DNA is TGTGCCAGCTCACCCCGACATCGGAGCACTGAAGCTTTCTTT. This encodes CASSPRHRSTEAFF.

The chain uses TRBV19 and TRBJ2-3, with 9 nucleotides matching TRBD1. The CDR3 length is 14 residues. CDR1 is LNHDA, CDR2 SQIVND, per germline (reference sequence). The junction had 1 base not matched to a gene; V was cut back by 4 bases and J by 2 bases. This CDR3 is CASSTQGATDTQYF. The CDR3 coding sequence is TGTGCCAGTAGTACACAGGGGGCCACAGATACGCAGTATTTT.

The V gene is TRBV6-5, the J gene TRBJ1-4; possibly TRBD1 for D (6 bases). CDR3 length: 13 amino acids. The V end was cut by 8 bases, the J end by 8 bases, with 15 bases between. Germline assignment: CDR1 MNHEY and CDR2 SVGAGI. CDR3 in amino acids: CASGSQGREKLFF. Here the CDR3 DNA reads TGTGCCAGCGGTTCCCAGGGGAGGGAAAAACTGTTTTTT.

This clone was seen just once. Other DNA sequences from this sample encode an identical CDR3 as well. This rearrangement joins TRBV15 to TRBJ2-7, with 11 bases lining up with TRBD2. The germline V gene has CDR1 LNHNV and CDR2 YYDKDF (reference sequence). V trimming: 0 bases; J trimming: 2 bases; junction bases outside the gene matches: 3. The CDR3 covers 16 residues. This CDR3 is CATSREIAGGPYEQYF. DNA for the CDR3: TGTGCCACCAGCAGAGAAATAGCGGGAGGGCCCTACGAGCAGTACTTC.

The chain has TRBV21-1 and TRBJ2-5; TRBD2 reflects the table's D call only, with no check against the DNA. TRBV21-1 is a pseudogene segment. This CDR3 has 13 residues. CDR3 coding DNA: TGTGCCAGCAGCGGGAGTAGCGTAAAGACCCAGTACTTC. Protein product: CASSGSSVKTQYF.